The source of this T cell receptor (beta chain) is a study of T cell changes during pregnancy in multiple sclerosis. Data came from immunoSEQ multiplex PCR; TCRdb stores just in-frame clones and leaves some out. The sample holds about 120,000 clones, approximately 93% seen once. This CDR3 region has 13 residues. Trimming removed 4 bases from V and 5 bases from J; junction bases left unmatched: 5. Germline CDR1 reads SGDLS; CDR2 reads YYNGEE. Sample: peripheral blood, taken before pregnancy. The TCR sequence derives from a female donor with multiple sclerosis, enrolled in a pregnancy study. The chain combines TRBV9 with TRBJ1-1; TRBD1 aligns across 7 bases. This CDR3 reads CASSSQQGTEAFF. The CDR3 nucleotides read TGTGCCAGCAGCAGCCAACAGGGGACTGAAGCTTTCTTT.